One sample yielded the 12 T cell receptor beta chains listed below, sequenced in a study of PD-L1 blockade in urothelial cancer. Time point specified: pretreatment peripheral blood. The repertoire was sequenced with immunoSEQ multiplex PCR; TCRdb's copy has only in-frame clones and lacks some. The sample has 90,000 or so clones, 89% seen once. Material: PBMCs, obtained around atezolizumab (anti-PD-L1) treatment. All receptors derive from a woman older than 75 with urothelial cancer.

The J gene is TRBJ1-1, the V gene TRBV28; the match to TRBD1 covers 9 bases. The germline gives CDR1 MDHEN, CDR2 SYDVKM. The CDR3 extends over 15 amino acids. V shed 8 bases, J shed 3 bases, and the junction held 10 bases outside the gene matches. The CDR3 spells CASRRQGGADTEAFF. The CDR3 DNA reads as TGTGCCAGCCGGCGACAGGGGGGAGCCGACACTGAAGCTTTCTTT.

The gene calls are TRBV5-1 and TRBJ1-1; the match to TRBD1 covers 8 bases. Germline CDR1 reads SGHRS; CDR2 reads YFSETQ. V dropped 7 bases and J dropped 2; count of bases not matched to a gene: 4. The CDR3 contains 13 residues. Here the CDR3 DNA reads TGCGCCAGCCGTGACAGGGGAAACACTGAAGCTTTCTTT. This translates into CASRDRGNTEAFF.

The CDR3 nucleotides are TGTGCCAGCAGCGTGGACAGGGAGAACACTGAAGCTTTCTTT. This gives the protein CASSVDRENTEAFF. V is TRBV5-4 and J is TRBJ1-1; TRBD1 matches 8 bases. Germline V gene lookup returns CDR1 SGHNT and CDR2 YYREEE (reference sequence). The ends lost 4 bases at V and 1 base at J; junction bases unmatched: 3. The CDR3 covers 14 residues.

The CDR3 bases are TGTGCCAGCAGCTTAGATTGGACAGGGTATGAAAAACTGTTTTTT. Protein: CASSLDWTGYEKLFF. This chain uses TRBV7-9 with TRBJ1-4; 8 bases line up with TRBD1. The V segment lost 1 base and the J segment 6 bases; nucleotides outside the gene matches: 4. This CDR3 region has 15 residues. Germline CDR1 is SEHNR and CDR2 is FQNEAQ (reference sequence).

V usage is TRBV14 and J usage is TRBJ1-1, with TRBD1 matching 9 bases. This CDR3 has 16 amino acids. Trimming took 7 bases from V and 1 from J; bases not matched to a gene: 10. Per the germline V gene, CDR1 is SGHDN and CDR2 is FVKESK. The CDR3 nucleotides read TGTGCCAGCACCCCGACAGGGGGGCCACAGAACACTGAAGCTTTCTTT. Its translation is CASTPTGGPQNTEAFF.

The chain recombines TRBV29-1 with TRBJ1-1; 7 bases are shared with TRBD1. Germline lookup yields CDR1 SQVTM and CDR2 ANQGSEA. CDR3 size: 14 residues. The trim removed 4 bases at V and 2 bases at J, leaving 7 bases unmatched. This CDR3 is CSVVEGQANTEAFF. In DNA form, the CDR3 reads TGCAGCGTTGTTGAAGGACAGGCAAACACTGAAGCTTTCTTT.

The chain joins TRBV19 to TRBJ2-7; 9 nucleotides agree with TRBD2. The CDR3 loop spans 17 amino acids. CDR1 LNHDA and CDR2 SQIVND come from the germline V gene (reference sequence). V shed 4 bases and J 0 bases; nucleotides not matched to a gene: 10. For the CDR3, the DNA is TGTGCCAGTAGTACAGCGTCTAGCGGGACGAGCTCCTACGAGCAGTACTTC. This translates into CASSTASSGTSSYEQYF. The whole variable domain, filled in from reference TRBV19 and TRBJ2-7, reads DGGITQSPKYLFRKEGQNVTLSCEQNLNHDAMYWYRQDPGQGLRLIYYSQIVNDFQKGDIAEGYSVSREKKESFPLTVTSAQKNPTAFYLCASSTASSGTSSYEQYFGPGTRLTVT.

The genes are TRBV7-6 and TRBJ2-2, with a weak D call TRBD1 (6 bases). Germline-derived CDR1 and CDR2 are SGHVS and FNYEAQ. The germline V and J ends were trimmed by 6 bases and 2 bases, with 13 bases remaining between them. CDR3 length: 15 residues. The CDR3: CASSPNRANTGELFF. CDR3 DNA: TGTGCCAGCAGTCCGAACAGGGCTAACACCGGGGAGCTGTTTTTT.

This clone has just one count. The rearrangement joins TRBV7-6 to TRBJ2-7; 10 nucleotides line up with TRBD2. This CDR3 spans 15 amino acids. Trimming at V came to 6 bases and at J to 6 bases, leaving 11 bases not matched to a gene. CDR1 and CDR2 from the germline V gene are SGHVS and FNYEAQ. For the CDR3, the DNA is TGTGCCAGCAGACCCGCCAGCGGGAGGGCCGCCGAGCAGTACTTC. This translates into CASRPASGRAAEQYF.

The gene calls are TRBV5-6 and TRBJ1-5; D is unclear. Germline V lookup: CDR1 SGHDT, CDR2 YYEEEE. V shed 1 base and J shed 2 bases, with 16 bases lying between them. CDR3 length equals 17 residues. CDR3 sequence (DNA): TGTGCCAGCAGCTTGTTGAGGGAAGGGTTGGGCAATCAGCCCCAGCATTTT. Its translation: CASSLLREGLGNQPQHF.

The V and J genes are TRBV19 and TRBJ2-2; the match to TRBD2 covers 7 bases. Germline loops: CDR1 LNHDA, CDR2 SQIVND (reference sequence). Trimming removed 3 bases from V and 2 bases from J; junction bases left unmatched: 9. This CDR3 contains 17 residues. The CDR3 spells CASSISSGLRNTGELFF. The CDR3 region has the DNA TGTGCCAGTAGTATTTCTTCGGGACTACGAAACACCGGGGAGCTGTTTTTT.

The chain employs TRBV7-3 and TRBJ2-5; D is possibly TRBD2 (7 bases). The V gene lost 5 bases and the J gene lost 4 bases, with 11 bases spanning the gap. The CDR3 has 13 residues. Germline V gene data show CDR1 as SGHTA and CDR2 as FQGTGA. CDR3 DNA sequence: TGTGCCAGCAGCCGAGGGGGGGGAGAGACCCAGTACTTC. Residues: CASSRGGGETQYF.